This section outlines one T cell receptor beta chain sequence together with its context. Its antigen target is currently unknown. Base qualities are not provided; no much larger clone lies one nucleotide away. The data stem from a study of shared clonotypes between healthy human individuals (dated by TCRdb to about 2020). With regard to the full study: A couple of women and a few men aged 18 to 49 years were included in the cohort. For each donor, CD4 naive and CD4 memory were each run on three plates, CD8 naive on two plates, and CD8 memory on one plate. To estimate repertoire size and how much clonotypes are shared between individuals, the study performed deep sequencing of blood TCR repertoires from five healthy adults. Different laboratories and diverse techniques were used to prepare libraries and sequence TCR repertoires, to increase sequencing depth and limit assay-specific biases. Per donor, leukapheresis produced somewhere between about 0.94 and 9.5 billion PBMCs.

General conclusions and limits of the study: The small number of donors limited the genetic and exposure-history diversity represented. About 4.5% of naive CD4, roughly 3.6% of naive CD8, 2.3% of memory CD4, and roughly 0.4% of memory CD8 clonotypes were shared across several donors. Naive subsets generally had larger estimated clonotype richness than memory subsets did. Sampling was restricted to blood, and TCR repertoires in tissues likely differ from the TCR repertoires found in blood. Clonotypes shared by all four sorted-subset donors showed higher generation probabilities than non-shared clonotypes. Pairwise subsampling led to the expectation that sequencing depth would affect the degree of clonotype sharing among donors. Even with the large sequencing depth, rarefaction of the sorted-subset datasets indicated that sequencing was incomplete.

Measured from the cysteine to the phenylalanine, the CDR3 is 15 residues long. CDR3 DNA is the only sequence kept; it has 45 bases, read in frame from the first base. Per the germline V gene, MNHEY is the CDR1 and SVGAGI is the CDR2. V and J are trimmed by 4 bases and 0 bases, and the gene matches miss 2 bases of the junction. Using the deep immunoSEQ assay, multiplex PCR amplified TCR CDR3 regions from genomic DNA. Extracted genomic DNA from each cell subset was spread evenly across all wells of several immunoSEQ 96-well plates, with each plate serving as a replicate. For sorted subsets, roughly 0.2 ug genomic DNA, equal to 25,000 to 35,000 T cell genomes, was loaded into each replicate PCR. Purified libraries were quantified with a Qubit 3.0 fluorometer, sized on a Bioanalyzer 2100, and re-quantified with the KAPA Library Quantification kit. Each immunoSEQ 96-well plate was sequenced on its own single-read 150-cycle Illumina NextSeq 550 flow cell. In the original analysis: Because the immunoSEQ output held only junctional sequences and lacked quality scores, the filtering could not match the filtering applied to full-length reads. Sequences were annotated with PyIR, a Python wrapper for IgBLAST v1.9, and V/J genes and CDR3 were assigned using IMGT germline references. Reads with weak V/J assignments (E-value above 1e-6), missing CDR3, stop codons, out-of-frame junctions, or ambiguous translated residues were removed. V3J clonotypes were defined as sequences sharing an identical inferred V gene, J gene, and CDR3 amino acid sequence. Percentage overlap between repertoires was calculated by dividing the number of shared unique clonotypes by the size of the smaller repertoire. Richness of each repertoire was evaluated using RTK rarefaction, the Chao1 estimator, and Recon v2.1 estimates of unobserved clonotypes. OLGA was used to compute generation probabilities for all TCRbeta clonotypes that the gDNA method yielded from a few donors. TCRdb re-hosts the immuneACCESS table, in-frame sequences only. Its copies lack some clones; in the studies checked, an unresolved V gene accounts for under half of them, and the cause for the rest is not known. D and trimming come from the DNA, and the V and J calls and clone size come from that table. The sample has approximately 2,000,000 clones on record, roughly 93% of them singletons. The ten largest clones represent over 1.5% of the sample.

CD8 naive samples were obtained by positive selection for CCR7 among CD45RO-negative cells, yielding a CD45RA+CCR7+ population from which TemRA cells were excluded. Healthy HIV-negative adults with no recently reported acute infections or vaccinations were included as donors. Every donor was a Caucasian adult living in Nashville, Tennessee, USA. After blood collection by leukapheresis, PBMCs were isolated using Ficoll-Histopaque density gradient centrifugation and then cryopreserved in the vapor phase of liquid nitrogen. Analytical flow cytometry was used to check the purity and quantity of every magnetically sorted T cell population. From each sorted fraction, genomic DNA was isolated and quantified by UV absorbance on a Nanodrop 2000c.

The sequence was obtained from a man aged 18 to 29 in good health. Some clones in this sample may be carry-over from other donors' samples. The V and J segments used are TRBV6-5 and TRBJ2-2; 7 junctional bases match TRBD1. Sequencing was carried out using naive CD8+ T cells from PBMCs. Interpreted using the paper, the cell subset or site label stands for: CD45RA+CCR7+. The CDR3 here reads CASSLDRANTGELFF. The nucleotides are TGTGCCAGCAGTTTAGACAGGGCGAACACCGGGGAGCTGTTTTTT.